Below, 14 T cell receptor beta chains from the same sample are listed, as sequenced in a study of regulatory T cells in long-lasting Graves disease. Through Arm-PCR of CDR3 regions and iRepertoire HTBI primers, TCR beta libraries were built. Using its own MiXCR run on the multiplex PCR reads, TCRdb lists one record per CDR3 protein. This sample yields about 290,000 distinct CDR3 sequences, of which more than 20% are seen a single time; roughly three fifths belongs to the top ten. Time point here: persistent/refractory GD, antithyroid drugs over 5 years with positive TRAb. Scientists built the TCR library using RNA that was extracted from PBMCs. The specimen was peripheral blood mononuclear cells (PBMCs), collected when the disease was refractory, from a patient treated with antithyroid drugs. The receptor set was obtained from a female donor with Graves disease.

This clonotype was recorded at least ten times. The CDR3 loop reads CASSFTRGRKETQYF. CDR3 sequence (DNA): TGTGCCAGCAGTTTTACCCGCGGGAGGAAAGAGACCCAGTACTTC. This chain joins TRBV28 and TRBJ2-5, with 8 bases matching TRBD2. The CDR3 length is 15 residues. V shed 3 bases, J shed 3 bases, and the junction held 6 bases outside the gene matches. Germline assignment: CDR1 MDHEN and CDR2 SYDVKM.

This clonotype was recorded at least ten times. One junction end does not reproduce the germline sequence, and a read error may be involved. The chain employs TRBV5-5 and TRBJ2-6, with D perhaps matching TRBD2 (5 bases). The CDR3 has 16 amino acids. CDR1 SGHKS and CDR2 YYEKEE come from the germline V gene (reference sequence). The CDR3 bases are TGCGCCAGCAGCTCCGGACGGGGCTCTGGGGCCAACGTCCTGACTTTC. Translating gives CASSSGRGSGANVLTF. The variable domain in full, completed from reference TRBV5-5 and TRBJ2-6, reads DAGVTQSPTHLIKTRGQQVTLRCSPISGHKSVSWYQQVLGQGPQFIFQYYEKEERGRGNFPDRFSARQFPNYSSELNVNALLLGDSALYLCASSSGRGSGANVLTFGAGSRLTVL.

Note on this clonotype: It may be a read error: a sequence one base away is much more abundant. The CDR3 end shows no conserved phenylalanine or tryptophan, and so a read error is likely. The chain combines TRBV15 with TRBJ2-6, with D unclear. The V gene's germline CDR1 is LNHNV and CDR2 YYDKDF (reference sequence). V lost 2 bases to trimming and J lost 1 base, with 18 bases between them. The CDR3 loop spans 19 amino acids. The CDR3: CATSRPPHEVTSGANVLTL. The CDR3 DNA reads TGTGCCACCAGCAGACCTCCCCACGAAGTAACTTCTGGGGCCAACGTCCTGACTCTC.

This clonotype was recorded at least ten times. The chain carries TRBV24-1 and TRBJ1-5; 7 positions agree with TRBD1. The V gene's germline CDR1 is KGHDR and CDR2 SFDVKD. After removal of 2 bases from V and 5 bases from J, the junction contained 2 bases not matched to a gene. CDR3 size: 14 residues. CDR3: CATSDWDSHQPQHF. The CDR3 DNA is TGTGCCACCAGTGATTGGGACAGCCATCAGCCCCAGCATTTT.

The rearrangement joins TRBV5-1 to TRBJ1-4, with 7 bases matching TRBD1. This CDR3 has 14 amino acids. Trimming removed 4 bases from V and 7 bases from J; junction bases left unmatched: 7. The germline gives CDR1 SGHRS, CDR2 YFSETQ. The CDR3 loop is CASSPRDSAEKLFF. The CDR3 DNA follows: TGCGCCAGCAGCCCCCGGGACAGCGCTGAAAAACTGTTTTTT. The whole variable domain, remainder taken from reference TRBV5-1 and TRBJ1-4, is KAGVTQTPRYLIKTRGQQVTLSCSPISGHRSVSWYQQTPGQGLQFLFEYFSETQRNKGNFPGRFSGRQFSNSRSEMNVSTLELGDSALYLCASSPRDSAEKLFFGSGTQLSVL.

J is TRBJ2-1 and V is TRBV15; TRBD1 might be the D (6 bases). Trimming left V 5 bases short and J 4 bases short, with 9 bases between. The CDR3 runs to 13 residues. The germline V gene has CDR1 LNHNV and CDR2 YYDKDF (reference sequence). CDR3 residues: CATSRQGYNEQFF. DNA for the CDR3: TGTGCCACCAGCCGGCAGGGGTACAATGAGCAGTTCTTC.

This clonotype has at least ten counts. The chain combines TRBV28 with TRBJ2-5; D remains ambiguous. CDR1 MDHEN and CDR2 SYDVKM come from the germline V gene. CDR3 size: 13 residues. V dropped 6 bases and J dropped 1 base, with 9 bases sitting between them. CDR3 nucleotide sequence: TGTGCCAGCAGCTTTTCACCCCAAGAGACCCAGTACTTC. It is translated as CASSFSPQETQYF. Filled out from reference TRBV28 and TRBJ2-5, the complete variable domain reads DVKVTQSSRYLVKRTGEKVFLECVQDMDHENMFWYRQDPGLGLRLIYFSYDVKMKEKGDIPEGYSVSREKKERFSLILESASTNQTSMYLCASSFSPQETQYFGPGTRLLVL.

This clonotype was recorded many times. CDR3: CASSRDATYEQYF. The CDR3 DNA reads TGTGCCAGCAGTCGGGACGCCACCTACGAGCAGTACTTC. The chain carries TRBV27 and TRBJ2-7; D may correspond to TRBD1 or TRBD2 (5 bases each). CDR3 length: 13 residues. Germline CDR1 MNHEY, CDR2 SMNVEV (reference sequence). Deletions cut 5 bases from V and 2 bases from J, with 10 bases between.

In this sample, this clonotype turned up many times. The rearrangement joins TRBV2 to TRBJ1-1, with D perhaps matching TRBD1 (6 bases). Deletions cut 7 bases from V and 3 bases from J, with 18 bases between. The CDR3 runs to 15 residues. Germline V CDR1 and CDR2: SNHLY, FYNNEI. CDR3 sequence reads: CASTPSRGGDTEAFF. In DNA form, the CDR3 reads TGTGCCAGCACCCCAAGCCGAGGGGGGGACACTGAAGCTTTCTTT.

The chain links TRBV20-1 to TRBJ2-7, with 9 positions matching TRBD2. Looked up from germline, CDR1 is DFQATT and CDR2 is SNEGSKA (reference sequence). V shed 0 bases, J shed 4 bases, and the junction held 7 bases outside the gene matches. The CDR3 extends over 15 amino acids. CDR3 residues: CSARDRSSGKYEQYF. In DNA, the CDR3 is TGCAGTGCTAGAGATCGGTCTAGCGGGAAATACGAGCAGTACTTC.

The chain's CDR3 is CASARAGAYHEQYF. CDR3 nucleotide sequence: TGCGCCAGCGCCAGGGCCGGAGCGTACCACGAGCAGTACTTC. The V and J genes are TRBV4-1 and TRBJ2-7, with D perhaps TRBD1 (5 bases). Trimming took off 8 bases at V and 5 bases at J, with 19 bases between the two ends. The germline V gene has CDR1 MGHRA and CDR2 YSYEKL. This CDR3 has 14 residues.

This clonotype was seen more than once but under ten times. The chain links TRBV2 to TRBJ2-7; D uncertain. Between the trimmed V and J ends, which lost 7 bases and 3 bases, there was a span of 19 bases. The CDR3 has 15 residues. CDR1 and CDR2 (germline): SNHLY, FYNNEI. The CDR3 loop reads CASNGLGLQVYEQYF. In DNA form, the CDR3 reads TGTGCCAGCAATGGCCTGGGATTGCAGGTCTACGAGCAGTACTTC.

This rearrangement joins TRBV5-1 to TRBJ1-6; TRBD1 matches at 11 bases. The V and J ends lost 7 bases and 9 bases, in that order; junction bases with no gene match: 6. Germline values: CDR1 SGHRS, CDR2 YFSETQ. The CDR3 runs 14 residues. The CDR3 DNA reads TGCGCCAGCGCCCGGGACAGGGGGGTTTCACCCCTCCACTTT. Amino acids: CASARDRGVSPLHF.

A remark on this clonotype: This may be a read error: a much more frequent sequence differs by one nucleotide. The chain employs TRBV6-1 and TRBJ2-5; 9 nucleotides agree with TRBD1. The length of the CDR3 is 19 residues. The V gene end was trimmed by 4 bases and the J gene end by 1 base; junction bases not matched to a gene: 16. Germline V gene sequence: CDR1 MNHNS, CDR2 SASEGT. The DNA of the CDR3 is TGTGCCAGCAGTGGGCGAATAAGGACAGGGGTATCCCCCCAAGAGACCCAGTACTTC. Amino acids: CASSGRIRTGVSPQETQYF.